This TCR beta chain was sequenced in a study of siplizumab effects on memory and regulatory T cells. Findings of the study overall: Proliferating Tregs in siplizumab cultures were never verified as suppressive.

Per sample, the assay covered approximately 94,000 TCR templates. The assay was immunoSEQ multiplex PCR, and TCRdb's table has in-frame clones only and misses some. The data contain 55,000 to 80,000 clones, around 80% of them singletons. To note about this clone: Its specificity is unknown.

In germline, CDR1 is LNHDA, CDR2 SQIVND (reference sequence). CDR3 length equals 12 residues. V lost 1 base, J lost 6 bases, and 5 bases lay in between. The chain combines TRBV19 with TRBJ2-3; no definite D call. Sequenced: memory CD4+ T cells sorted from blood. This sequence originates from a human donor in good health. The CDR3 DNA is TGTGCCAGTAGTATAGGAAGGGATACGCAGTATTTT. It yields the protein CASSIGRDTQYF.